This T cell receptor beta chain stems from a study of cytomegalovirus exposure and HLA in healthy donors. A multiplex PCR was run with 60 Vbeta primers and 13 Jbeta primers. Repertoires were generated with immunoSEQ multiplex PCR, while TCRdb's copy carries only in-frame clones and drops some. This table has 150,000 to 200,000 clones, 65% to 80% appearing once. The CDR3 length is 13 residues. Germline values: CDR1 ENHRY, CDR2 SYGVKD. Trimming removed 0 bases from V and 1 base from J, with 3 bases in between. Input material: PBMCs. The chain employs TRBV10-3 and TRBJ1-1; D uncertain. This sequence originates from a male donor in good health and CMV-seronegative. In DNA, the CDR3 is TGTGCCATCAGTGAGTCCCAGAACACTGAAGCTTTCTTT. Translated, it gives CAISESQNTEAFF.